This record covers a single TCR beta chain. Measured with immunoSEQ multiplex PCR; TCRdb has only the in-frame clones, and not every one. In the table there are roughly 100,000 clones, 80% to 90% of which are singletons. These data originate in a study of blood T cell repertoires in COVID-19. Study details: Specimens from acute and convalescent COVID-19 originated in the United States, Italy and Spain. Sources were T cells, B-cell-depleted T cells, or PBMCs; the material itself was cDNA or gDNA.

The V and J ends lost 0 bases and 1 base respectively, with 4 bases between them. The CDR3 is 14 residues long. Per germline, CDR1 ENHRY and CDR2 SYGVKD. What was sequenced was peripheral blood. The clonotype originates from an older man with acute or convalescent COVID-19. The rearrangement joins TRBV10-3 to TRBJ1-5; no firm D call. The CDR3 nucleotides are TGTGCCATCAGTGAGTCGACAAGCAATCAGCCCCAGCATTTT. This translates into CAISESTSNQPQHF.